These 17 T cell receptor beta chains originate from one sample sequenced in a study of cytomegalovirus exposure and HLA in healthy donors. The repertoire was sequenced with immunoSEQ multiplex PCR; TCRdb's copy has only in-frame clones and lacks some. The sample shows 140,000 to 150,000 clones, over 90% of them seen only once. The source material was PBMCs. These TCRs come from a man aged 18 to 29 in good health and CMV-seropositive.

The chain combines TRBV4-1 with TRBJ1-2; TRBD1 agrees at 10 bases. Germline V lookup: CDR1 MGHRA, CDR2 YSYEKL. V shed 8 bases and J 2 bases; nucleotides not matched to a gene: 8. The CDR3 extends over 15 amino acids. In DNA form, the CDR3 reads TGCGCCAGCGGCATGGACAGGGGGAGGAACTATGGCTACACCTTC. Amino acids: CASGMDRGRNYGYTF.

The chain couples TRBV25-1 to TRBJ2-6, with TRBD1 matching over 7 bases. Germline V gene data show CDR1 as MGHDK and CDR2 as SYGVNS. V trimming: 8 bases; J trimming: 2 bases; junction bases outside the gene matches: 9. CDR3 length: 16 amino acids. Here the CDR3 DNA reads TGTGCCAGCTCGGGACAGCTGAGCGCTGGGGCCAACGTCCTGACTTTC. Translation: CASSGQLSAGANVLTF.

The V call is TRBV7-2, the J call TRBJ2-7, with TRBD2 matching 9 bases. The V gene's germline CDR1 is SGHTA and CDR2 FQGNSA. V was clipped by 5 bases and J by 7 bases; unmatched bases: 12. The CDR3 extends over 15 amino acids. The CDR3 loop is CASSPAAGGFSEQYF. The CDR3 nucleotides read TGTGCCAGCAGCCCCGCGGCGGGAGGGTTTAGTGAGCAGTACTTC.

The rearrangement links TRBV5-8 to TRBJ2-3; 13 nucleotides line up with TRBD2. The CDR3 is 16 residues long. With V trimmed by 4 bases and J by 3 bases, 5 bases remained unmatched. The germline CDR1 and CDR2 sequences are SGHTS and YDEGEE. As DNA, the CDR3 is TGTGCCAGCAGCATGGGACTAGCGGGACGGACAGATACGCAGTATTTT. Translated: CASSMGLAGRTDTQYF.

This chain connects TRBV5-1 to TRBJ1-1; D is unresolved. V gave up 1 base and J gave up 0 bases, with 10 bases separating them. From germline, CDR1 is SGHRS and CDR2 YFSETQ. The CDR3 contains 15 residues. The DNA of the CDR3 is TGCGCCAGCAGCTTGATGCCGGGTATGAACACTGAAGCTTTCTTT. Amino acid sequence: CASSLMPGMNTEAFF.

The chain uses TRBV5-6 and TRBJ2-1, with D possibly being TRBD2 (5 bases). CDR3 length: 13 residues. The V end lost 0 bases, the J end lost 9 bases, and 10 bases lay between the germline ends. Germline assignment: CDR1 SGHDT and CDR2 YYEEEE. The CDR3 sequence is CASSLAPRGEQFF. For the CDR3, the DNA is TGTGCCAGCAGCTTGGCCCCCCGGGGTGAGCAGTTCTTC.

This sequence joins TRBV15 and TRBJ2-2, with a possible D match to TRBD1 (6 bases). The V gene's germline CDR1 is LNHNV and CDR2 YYDKDF (reference sequence). The V and J ends lost 5 bases and 0 bases respectively, with 7 bases between them. The length of the CDR3 is 14 residues. CDR3 amino acids: CATSGQSNTGELFF. The CDR3 nucleotides are TGTGCCACCAGCGGACAGTCGAACACCGGGGAGCTGTTTTTT. Supplemented by reference TRBV15 and TRBJ2-2, the full variable domain reads DAMVIQNPRYQVTQFGKPVTLSCSQTLNHNVMYWYQQKSSQAPKLLFHYYDKDFNNEADTPDNFQSRRPNTSFCFLDIRSPGLGDTAMYLCATSGQSNTGELFFGEGSRLTVL.

The chain joins TRBV7-2 to TRBJ1-5, with D unresolved. CDR3 size: 13 residues. Germline V gives CDR1 SGHTA, CDR2 FQGNSA. V was clipped by 2 bases and J by 10 bases, with 12 bases between them. CDR3 amino acids: CASSLMPTRPQHF. The DNA of the CDR3 is TGTGCCAGCAGCTTAATGCCAACTCGCCCCCAGCATTTT.

The chain uses TRBV30 and TRBJ2-2, with 12 nucleotides matching TRBD2. The CDR3 length is 19 residues. The trim removed 0 bases at V and 3 bases at J, leaving 11 bases unmatched. The germline V gene has CDR1 GTSNPN and CDR2 SVGIG (reference sequence). Here the CDR3 reads CAWSVLLRTSGTDTGELFF. As DNA, the CDR3 is TGTGCCTGGAGTGTACTTCTCCGGACTAGCGGGACCGACACCGGGGAGCTGTTTTTT.

The rearrangement uses TRBV18 and TRBJ2-1; D may be TRBD2 (6 bases). CDR1 and CDR2 (germline): KGHSH, LQKENI. V was cut by 4 bases and J by 0 bases, with 19 bases left in between. The CDR3 loop spans 18 amino acids. The CDR3: CASSLPFGGISSYNEQFF. For the CDR3, the DNA is TGTGCCAGCTCACTCCCCTTTGGAGGGATTAGCTCCTACAATGAGCAGTTCTTC.

CDR3 in amino acids: CATSRGAGDGYTF. The CDR3 coding sequence is TGTGCCACCAGCAGGGGTGCCGGGGATGGCTACACCTTC. The chain recombines TRBV15 with TRBJ1-2; D gene uncertain. The germline gives CDR1 LNHNV, CDR2 YYDKDF (reference sequence). The CDR3 has 13 residues. V was shortened by 3 bases and J by 6 bases, with 11 bases between the two germline ends.

The gene calls are TRBV7-2 and TRBJ1-1; 10 bases match TRBD1. The CDR3 sequence is 15 residues long. The germline gives CDR1 SGHTA, CDR2 FQGNSA. V lost 6 bases to trimming and J lost 6 bases; unmatched junction nucleotides: 10. CDR3 sequence (DNA): TGTGCCAGCAGTCACGCTCCGGGACAGGGGTCTGAAGCTTTCTTT. The encoded protein is CASSHAPGQGSEAFF.

The J gene is TRBJ2-2, the V gene TRBV5-4; D not resolved. The CDR3 covers 15 residues. Germline values: CDR1 SGHNT, CDR2 YYREEE (reference sequence). V was pared by 7 bases and J by 1 base, with 14 bases between. CDR3 in DNA: TGTGCCAGCGGAAGGCAGCTAGAGAACACCGGGGAGCTGTTTTTT. This encodes CASGRQLENTGELFF.

The chain joins TRBV7-2 to TRBJ1-3, with D possibly TRBD1 on 5 matching bases. V dropped 4 bases and J dropped 4 bases, with 8 bases sitting between them. Germline values: CDR1 SGHTA, CDR2 FQGNSA. The CDR3 is made up of 13 amino acids. CDR3 coding DNA: TGTGCCAGCAGCTGGCGGGGGGGAAACACCATATATTTT. Translating gives CASSWRGGNTIYF.

This chain connects TRBV27 to TRBJ2-7; a weak D match, TRBD1 (6 bases). V was shortened by 4 bases and J by 2 bases, with 12 bases between the two germline ends. Germline CDR1 reads MNHEY; CDR2 reads SMNVEV (reference sequence). The length of the CDR3 is 14 residues. CDR3 in amino acids: CASSSWDTAYEQYF. In DNA, the CDR3 is TGTGCCAGCAGTTCTTGGGACACCGCCTACGAGCAGTACTTC.

The J gene is TRBJ2-2, the V gene TRBV13; D may be TRBD1 (6 bases). Germline loops: CDR1 PRHDT, CDR2 FYEKMQ (reference sequence). Trimming removed 4 bases from V and 0 bases from J, with 15 bases in between. This CDR3 has 17 residues. The CDR3 loop reads CASSSTRQATNTGELFF. In DNA, the CDR3 is TGTGCCAGCAGCTCAACTAGACAGGCCACGAACACCGGGGAGCTGTTTTTT.

This clone appeared a single time. The CDR3 is CSVSLGVEAFF. CDR3 sequence (DNA): TGCAGTGTTAGCTTAGGGGTTGAAGCTTTCTTT. The genes are TRBV20-1 and TRBJ1-1, with D possibly TRBD1 on 5 matching bases. The germline V gene has CDR1 DFQATT and CDR2 SNEGSKA (reference sequence). There are 11 residues in the CDR3. Trimming shortened V by 7 bases and J by 7 bases, and 13 bases separated the two germline ends.